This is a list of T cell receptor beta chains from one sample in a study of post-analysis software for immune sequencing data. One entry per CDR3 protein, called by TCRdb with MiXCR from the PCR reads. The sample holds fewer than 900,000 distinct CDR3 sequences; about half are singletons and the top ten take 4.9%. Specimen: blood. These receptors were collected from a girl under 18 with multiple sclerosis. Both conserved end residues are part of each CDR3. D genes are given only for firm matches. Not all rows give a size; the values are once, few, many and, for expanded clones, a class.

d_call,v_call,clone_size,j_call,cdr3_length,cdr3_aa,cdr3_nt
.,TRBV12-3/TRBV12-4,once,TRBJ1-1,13,CASSGPGGGEAFF,TGTGCCAGCAGCGGACCCGGAGGAGGTGAAGCTTTCTTT
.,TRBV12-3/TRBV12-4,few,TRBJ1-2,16,CASSPGPPGRVGGYTF,TGTGCCAGCAGTCCCGGGCCCCCCGGGAGAGTGGGTGGCTACACCTTC
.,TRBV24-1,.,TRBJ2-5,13,CATSRPGSETQYF,TGTGCCACCAGTCGCCCCGGGAGTGAGACCCAGTACTTC
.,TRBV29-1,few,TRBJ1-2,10,CSVEEGSYTF,TGCAGCGTTGAAGAAGGGAGCTACACCTTC
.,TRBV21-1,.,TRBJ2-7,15,CASSVRTDRSYEQYF,TGTGCCAGCAGCGTACGGACCGACCGCTCCTACGAGCAGTACTTC
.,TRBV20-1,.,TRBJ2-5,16,CSARDSPPQLWETQYF,TGCAGTGCTAGAGATTCCCCCCCCCAATTATGGGAGACCCAGTACTTC
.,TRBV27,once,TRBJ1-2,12,CASRDLSYGYTF,TGTGCCAGCAGGGATTTATCCTATGGCTACACCTTC
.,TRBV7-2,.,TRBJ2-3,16,CASSLLSHSSTDTQYF,TGTGCCAGCAGCTTGCTCTCGCACTCTAGCACAGATACGCAGTATTTT
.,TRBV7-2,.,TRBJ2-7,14,CASSLKGAAYEQYF,TGTGCCAGCAGCTTGAAAGGGGCGGCCTACGAGCAGTACTTC
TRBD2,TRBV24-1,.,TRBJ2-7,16,CATSDSKLAGIYEQYF,TGTGCCACCAGTGATTCGAAGCTAGCGGGGATCTACGAGCAGTACTTC
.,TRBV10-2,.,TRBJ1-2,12,CASRDGAYGYTF,TGCGCCAGCAGGGACGGAGCCTATGGCTACACCTTC
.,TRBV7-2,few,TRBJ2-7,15,CASSLGPGVPYEQYF,TGTGCCAGCAGCTTAGGCCCGGGAGTCCCCTACGAGCAGTACTTC
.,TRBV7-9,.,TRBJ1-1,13,CASSGQFNTEAFF,TGTGCCAGCAGCGGACAGTTTAACACTGAAGCTTTCTTT
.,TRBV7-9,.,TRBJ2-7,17,CASSPRVSGARSYEQYF,TGTGCCAGCAGCCCTCGGGTCTCGGGAGCGCGCTCCTACGAGCAGTACTTC
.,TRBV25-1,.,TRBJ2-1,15,CASSPRGSPYNEQFF,TGTGCCAGCTCACCGCGAGGGAGTCCCTACAATGAGCAGTTCTTC
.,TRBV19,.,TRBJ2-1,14,CASSIAGSSYEQFF,TGTGCCAGTAGTATAGCGGGGAGCTCCTACGAGCAGTTCTTC
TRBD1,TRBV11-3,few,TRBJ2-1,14,CASNLGDRVDEQFF,TGTGCCAGCAACCTAGGGGACAGGGTGGATGAGCAGTTCTTC
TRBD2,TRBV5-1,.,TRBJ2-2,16,CASSLTGGSYTGELFF,TGCGCCAGCAGCTTGACGGGCGGGAGTTACACCGGGGAGCTGTTTTTT
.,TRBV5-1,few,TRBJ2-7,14,CACTSQLPGDEQYF,TGCGCCTGCACTAGCCAGCTACCCGGGGACGAGCAGTACTTC
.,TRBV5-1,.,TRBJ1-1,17,CASTFGSWGGANTEAFF,TGCGCCAGCACCTTCGGGTCCTGGGGGGGCGCGAACACTGAAGCTTTCTTT
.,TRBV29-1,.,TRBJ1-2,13,CSVVDGLNYGYTF,TGCAGCGTTGTCGACGGCCTGAACTATGGCTACACCTTC
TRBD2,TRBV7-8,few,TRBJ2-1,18,CASSHGGLAGGPYNEQFF,TGTGCCAGCAGCCACGGGGGACTAGCGGGAGGCCCCTACAATGAGCAGTTCTTC